These T cell receptor beta chains were read from a single sample in a study of cytomegalovirus exposure and HLA in healthy donors. Clones were read by immunoSEQ multiplex PCR, and TCRdb kept only the in-frame ones, dropping some. The sample lists about 36,000 clones, around half occurring once. Sequencing was done on a sample of PBMCs. Every receptor here comes from a woman in her 40s in good health and CMV-seropositive. Both conserved end residues are part of each CDR3. Each record gives: D gene, clone size, CDR3 length, V gene, J gene, CDR3 DNA, CDR3 protein. A D gene is named only where the DNA matches it firmly. Clone size, where shown, is once, few, many, or a class for clones that have expanded.

>NA|few|14|TRBV7-3|TRBJ1-6
TGTGCCAGCAGCTTATCCGGGTATAATTCACCCCTCCACTTT
CASSLSGYNSPLHF
>NA|NA|20|TRBV21-1|TRBJ2-7
TGTGCCAGCAGCGCAAAACTCCAGACGGCATTGGGCGGGGCGCGTGGGGAGCAGTACTTC
CASSAKLQTALGGARGEQYF
>NA|NA|13|TRBV6-5|TRBJ2-2
TGTGCCAGCAGACGAACTAGCTCCGGGGAGCTGTTTTTT
CASRRTSSGELFF
>NA|NA|11|TRBV7-2|TRBJ2-7
TGTGCCAGCAGCCAACGGAGGGAGCAGTACTTC
CASSQRREQYF
>NA|few|14|TRBV27|TRBJ1-1
TGTGCCAGCAGCCGAGACAGAACCATTAGTGAAGCTTTCTTT
CASSRDRTISEAFF
>NA|NA|16|TRBV27|TRBJ1-6
TGTGCCAGCACTATCGGGAGAAGCTCCTATAATTCACCCCTCCACTTT
CASTIGRSSYNSPLHF
>NA|NA|14|TRBV5-1|TRBJ2-7
TGCGCCAGCAGCCGATCCCAGGAAACCTACGAGCAGTACTTC
CASSRSQETYEQYF
>NA|NA|15|TRBV7-9|TRBJ2-1
TGTGCCAGCAGCTTTCGGCAGACTCTGGGCAATGAGCAGTTCTTC
CASSFRQTLGNEQFF
>NA|few|12|TRBV18|TRBJ2-1
TGTGCCAGCTCCCTAACTAGTCATGAGCAGTTCTTC
CASSLTSHEQFF
>TRBD1|few|13|TRBV30|TRBJ1-1
TGTGCCTGGGCCAGGGGGCAGAACACTGAAGCTTTCTTT
CAWARGQNTEAFF
>NA|NA|13|TRBV7-2|TRBJ2-5
TGTGCCAGCACTGGAGGGGCGGAAGAGACCCAGTACTTC
CASTGGAEETQYF
>TRBD1|once|16|TRBV9|TRBJ2-7
TGTGCCAGCAGCGTAGACGCCTACAGGGGTACCTACGAGCAGTACTTC
CASSVDAYRGTYEQYF
>TRBD1|few|15|TRBV2|TRBJ2-1
TGTGCCAGCAAGAAAGACCGGGACAGTGACAATGAGCAGTTCTTC
CASKKDRDSDNEQFF
>TRBD1|NA|13|TRBV7-2|TRBJ2-7
TGTGCCAGCAGCCCGACAGGGAGCTACGAGCAGTACTTC
CASSPTGSYEQYF
>TRBD1|NA|14|TRBV19|TRBJ1-2
TGTGCCAGTAGTACCCCTAACAGGGGTAATGGCTACACCTTC
CASSTPNRGNGYTF
>TRBD2|few|16|TRBV19|TRBJ2-2
TGTGCCAGTAGTAAAACTAGCGGGGGGTACACCGGGGAGCTGTTTTTT
CASSKTSGGYTGELFF
>TRBD2|NA|16|TRBV9|TRBJ2-2
TGTGCCAGCACCCATCTTGGGGGGGAGGGCACCGGGGAGCTGTTTTTT
CASTHLGGEGTGELFF
>NA|few|14|TRBV2|TRBJ1-6
TGTGCCAGCCAAGGGACACCTTATAATTCACCCCTCCACTTT
CASQGTPYNSPLHF
>NA|few|14|TRBV6-1|TRBJ2-7
TGTGCCAGCAGTCCCGACCCAGGCTCCTACGAGCAGTACTTC
CASSPDPGSYEQYF
>NA|NA|14|TRBV6-5|TRBJ2-2
TGTGCCAGCAGTTCGAGGGTTGGTGCCGGGGAGCTGTTTTTT
CASSSRVGAGELFF
>NA|NA|15|TRBV11-2|TRBJ2-7
TGTGCCAGCAGCCTCACAGGGTTCGCGTCCTACGAGCAGTACTTC
CASSLTGFASYEQYF
>NA|few|13|TRBV19|TRBJ1-5
TGTGCCAGTAGTCTGGCACGTGATCAGCCCCAGCATTTT
CASSLARDQPQHF
>NA|NA|15|TRBV9|TRBJ2-5
TGTGCCAGCAGCCCAGATAACACGATCGAAGAGACCCAGTACTTC
CASSPDNTIEETQYF
>NA|NA|16|TRBV15|TRBJ2-7
TGTGCCACCAGCAGGGGGCGGAACCCCGGTTCCTACGAGCAGTACTTC
CATSRGRNPGSYEQYF
>TRBD1|NA|15|TRBV18|TRBJ1-1
TGTGCCAGCTCACCTCAGACAGGGATGAACACTGAAGCTTTCTTT
CASSPQTGMNTEAFF
>NA|once|14|TRBV2|TRBJ1-6
TGTGCCAGCAGGCTCGGACAGTCTCATTCACCCCTCCACTTT
CASRLGQSHSPLHF
>TRBD2|NA|15|TRBV7-3|TRBJ2-1
TGTGCCAGCAGCTATTTCGGGACTAGCGGGGAGGGGCAGTTCTTC
CASSYFGTSGEGQFF
>TRBD1|NA|14|TRBV29-1|TRBJ2-5
TGCAGCGTTTCTGGTTGGGACAGCGGAGAGACCCAGTACTTC
CSVSGWDSGETQYF
>NA|NA|15|TRBV7-9|TRBJ1-1
TGTGCCAGCAGCTTTCCCTGGGGCGGTCACACTGAAGCTTTCTTT
CASSFPWGGHTEAFF
>TRBD2|NA|16|TRBV10-3|TRBJ2-2
TGTGCCATCAGTGAGTCGTCTAGCGGAGGGACCGGGGAGCTGTTTTTT
CAISESSSGGTGELFF
>NA|NA|15|TRBV7-9|TRBJ2-1
TGTGCCAGCAGCTTATCGGCGGCTAGCCGGGGTGAGCAGTTCTTC
CASSLSAASRGEQFF
>NA|NA|18|TRBV7-2|TRBJ1-5
TGTGCCAGCAGCTTAACCCTCAATTCGGGGTATGGTAATCAGCCCCAGCATTTT
CASSLTLNSGYGNQPQHF
>TRBD1|NA|17|TRBV7-2|TRBJ1-6
TGTGCCAGCAGCCCCTCACGTGGGACAGGGGGTAGGTCACCCCTCCACTTT
CASSPSRGTGGRSPLHF
>NA|few|13|TRBV4-2|TRBJ2-1
TGTGCCAGCGGTCTTGGGCGCAACAATGAGCAGTTCTTC
CASGLGRNNEQFF
>NA|NA|17|TRBV4-2|TRBJ2-3
TGTGCCAGCAGCCAAGATCCCCCGGGGACTAGCACAGATACGCAGTATTTT
CASSQDPPGTSTDTQYF
>TRBD1|few|15|TRBV6-1|TRBJ2-1
TGTGCCAGCAGGGGACCGACAGGGTATCACAATGAGCAGTTCTTC
CASRGPTGYHNEQFF
>NA|NA|15|TRBV7-9|TRBJ2-1
TGTGCCAGCAGCCCAGGGCGAAAGACCTACAATGAGCAGTTCTTC
CASSPGRKTYNEQFF
>NA|NA|14|TRBV7-9|TRBJ1-3
TGTGCCAGCACCCGGACAGAATCTGGAAACACCATATATTTT
CASTRTESGNTIYF
>NA|NA|13|TRBV19|TRBJ1-1
TGTGCCAGTAGGGGCAGGGGAAACACTGAAGCTTTCTTT
CASRGRGNTEAFF
>NA|once|16|TRBV7-8|TRBJ2-1
TGTGCCAGCAGCTTAGGGAATCTGAGGGACTACAATGAGCAGTTCTTC
CASSLGNLRDYNEQFF
>NA|few|15|TRBV9|TRBJ1-2
TGTGCCAGCAGCGTAGATGCTATAGCTAACTATGGCTACACCTTC
CASSVDAIANYGYTF
>NA|NA|16|TRBV7-9|TRBJ2-5
TGTGCCAGCAGCTTAAAAAGACAGCTCCAAGGAGAGACCCAGTACTTC
CASSLKRQLQGETQYF
>TRBD2|NA|15|TRBV2|TRBJ2-5
TGTGCCAGCAGAGGACTAGCGGGGGGCCAAGAGACCCAGTACTTC
CASRGLAGGQETQYF
>NA|few|13|TRBV5-6|TRBJ2-7
TGTGCCAGCAGCCCAGGGGTGGCGGACGAGCAGTACTTC
CASSPGVADEQYF
>NA|NA|12|TRBV7-3|TRBJ1-4
TGTGCCAGCAGCTTCTACGTTGAAAAACTGTTTTTT
CASSFYVEKLFF
>NA|NA|15|TRBV7-9|TRBJ1-1
TGTGCCAGCAGCCGGAGGGCGGGCATGAACACTGAAGCTTTCTTT
CASSRRAGMNTEAFF
>TRBD1|NA|14|TRBV9|TRBJ2-7
TGTGCCAGCAGCCTTGGACAGGGGCCCTACGAGCAGTACTTC
CASSLGQGPYEQYF
>NA|NA|14|TRBV11-2|TRBJ2-7
TGTGCCAGCAGCTTAGATCAGGGTCCCTACGAGCAGTACTTC
CASSLDQGPYEQYF
>TRBD1|NA|14|TRBV6-5|TRBJ2-5
TGTGCCATCACGGACAGGGCTGTCCAAGAGACCCAGTACTTC
CAITDRAVQETQYF
>TRBD1|NA|15|TRBV6-5|TRBJ1-6
TGTGCCAGCAGTTACACCAACAGGGGGGATTCACCCCTCCACTTT
CASSYTNRGDSPLHF
>TRBD1|NA|13|TRBV25-1|TRBJ2-7
TGTGCCAGCAGTGCCACAGGGGTGAGTGAGCAGTACTTC
CASSATGVSEQYF
>NA|NA|12|TRBV7-2|TRBJ2-7
TGTCCTAGGGGGGGGGCTGGGTACGAGCAGTACTTC
CPRGGAGYEQYF
>NA|NA|15|TRBV12-5|TRBJ2-7
TGTGCTAGTGGTCTAGCCCTTGTCAACTCCTACGAGCAGTACTTC
CASGLALVNSYEQYF
>NA|NA|11|TRBV2|TRBJ1-6
TGTGCCAGCACTAGTGGTTCACCCCTCCACTTT
CASTSGSPLHF
>TRBD2|NA|15|TRBV10-2|TRBJ2-7
TGCGCCAGCAGTGAGCCCGGGACTAGCTCCTACGAGCAGTACTTC
CASSEPGTSSYEQYF
>TRBD1|NA|14|TRBV7-2|TRBJ2-1
TGTGCCAGCAGGGGACAGACATCTTACAATGAGCAGTTCTTC
CASRGQTSYNEQFF
>TRBD1|NA|16|TRBV7-8|TRBJ1-1
TGTGCCAGCAGCTTCATGACAGGGGGCTCTAGCACTGAAGCTTTCTTT
CASSFMTGGSSTEAFF
>NA|medium-sized|13|TRBV4-2|TRBJ2-1
TGTGCCAGCAGCGTCTCCGAGAACAATGAGCAGTTCTTC
CASSVSENNEQFF
>TRBD2|few|15|TRBV5-1|TRBJ2-3
TGCGCCAGCTCTAGCGGGGGACTTAGCACAGATACGCAGTATTTT
CASSSGGLSTDTQYF